Following are 25 T cell receptor beta chains from one sample sequenced in a study of Ad26.COV2.S vaccination and SARS-CoV-2 variants. The treatment: 15 to 20 received Ad26.COV2.S at low or high dose, single or two shots; several received placebo; per-sample allocation not given. Samples came from day 63 after the first vaccine or placebo injection. Here immunoSEQ multiplex PCR was the method, and the copy in TCRdb shows in-frame clones only, minus some. The table includes around 340,000 clones, 70% to 90% detected once. This material consisted of peripheral blood, taken in a trial of Ad26.COV2.S vaccine versus placebo. These receptors originate from a person aged 18-60 years who received the Ad26.COV2.S COVID-19 vaccine or a placebo.

The table lists this clone with a count of one. CDR3 DNA sequence: TGTGCCAGCCTAGGGTGGGTTGAAGCTTTCTTT. Translating gives CASLGWVEAFF. The chain is built from TRBV28 and TRBJ1-1; D unclear. Germline V CDR1 and CDR2: MDHEN, SYDVKM. With 8 bases removed from V and 7 bases from J, the gap between germline ends came to 11 bases. The CDR3 spans 11 residues. The whole variable domain, filled in from reference TRBV28 and TRBJ1-1, reads DVKVTQSSRYLVKRTGEKVFLECVQDMDHENMFWYRQDPGLGLRLIYFSYDVKMKEKGDIPEGYSVSREKKERFSLILESASTNQTSMYLCASLGWVEAFFGQGTRLTVV.

The rearrangement joins TRBV19 to TRBJ2-7; no firm D call. There are 13 residues in the CDR3. Germline V gives CDR1 LNHDA, CDR2 SQIVND (reference sequence). The V end lost 8 bases, the J end lost 0 bases, and 11 bases lay between the germline ends. The CDR3 here is CASRDILSYEQYF. The CDR3 DNA is TGTGCCAGTCGCGACATCCTCTCCTACGAGCAGTACTTC. Variable domain in full (rest from reference TRBV19 and TRBJ2-7): DGGITQSPKYLFRKEGQNVTLSCEQNLNHDAMYWYRQDPGQGLRLIYYSQIVNDFQKGDIAEGYSVSREKKESFPLTVTSAQKNPTAFYLCASRDILSYEQYFGPGTRLTVT.

This chain uses TRBV27 with TRBJ1-1, with 8 bases identical to TRBD1. Germline V CDR1 and CDR2: MNHEY, SMNVEV (reference sequence). This CDR3 region has 16 residues. Trimming at V came to 6 bases and at J to 6 bases, leaving 15 bases not matched to a gene. The CDR3 sequence is CASSPRRTGRGSEAFF. CDR3 bases: TGTGCCAGCAGCCCAAGAAGGACAGGGCGCGGCTCTGAAGCTTTCTTT.

The rearrangement uses TRBV28 and TRBJ2-2, with D unclear. The CDR3 runs 14 residues. V was trimmed by 8 bases and J by 3 bases, leaving 13 bases between them. CDR1 and CDR2 (germline): MDHEN, SYDVKM. CDR3 loop: CASASPQYTGELFF. For the CDR3, the DNA is TGTGCCAGCGCATCGCCCCAGTACACCGGGGAGCTGTTTTTT.

Written as DNA, the CDR3 is TGTGCCAGCAATGGACAGGGGGATTCACCCCTCCACTTT. This codes for CASNGQGDSPLHF. The V gene is TRBV6-6, the J gene TRBJ1-6; 10 bases match TRBD1. With V trimmed by 7 bases and J by 8 bases, 2 bases remained unmatched. CDR3 length: 13 residues. Germline assignment: CDR1 MNHNY and CDR2 SVGAGI (reference sequence).

This sequence joins TRBV7-9 and TRBJ2-1; 10 nucleotides match TRBD2. V shed 5 bases, J shed 2 bases, and the junction held 15 bases outside the gene matches. The CDR3 extends over 19 amino acids. Germline assignment: CDR1 SEHNR and CDR2 FQNEAQ (reference sequence). In DNA form, the CDR3 reads TGTGCCAGCAGCCACTCCACGTCTGAGCGGGGGGGACCCTACAATGAGCAGTTCTTC. It specifies CASSHSTSERGGPYNEQFF.

J is TRBJ2-2 and V is TRBV2; D gene uncertain. This CDR3 spans 13 amino acids. Per the germline V gene, CDR1 is SNHLY and CDR2 is FYNNEI. V lost 6 bases, J lost 5 bases, and 10 bases lay in between. This CDR3 reads CASRGSVTGELFF. The CDR3 coding sequence is TGTGCCAGCAGGGGATCGGTTACCGGGGAGCTGTTTTTT.

The chain is built from TRBV27 and TRBJ1-2, with D unclear. Trimming left V 2 bases short and J 8 bases short, with 12 bases between. Germline V gene sequence: CDR1 MNHEY, CDR2 SMNVEV (reference sequence). The CDR3 runs 13 residues. The CDR3 DNA is TGTGCCAGCAGTTTAAGGGCTTTGGGCGGCTACACCTTC. It specifies CASSLRALGGYTF.

The chain carries TRBV12-5 and TRBJ2-5, with a tentative D call TRBD2 (6 bases). V was clipped by 7 bases and J by 5 bases, with 14 bases between them. The CDR3 is made up of 13 amino acids. Germline CDR1 reads LGHNT; CDR2 reads FRNRAP. The CDR3 is CASAPGTSETQYF. For the CDR3, the DNA is TGTGCTAGTGCTCCCGGGACTTCGGAGACCCAGTACTTC.

The chain recombines TRBV7-2 with TRBJ2-2, with no clear D. Germline CDR1 and CDR2: SGHTA and FQGNSA. The CDR3 has 13 residues. V dropped 6 bases and J dropped 5 bases, with 10 bases sitting between them. This CDR3 reads CASRGRITGELFF. Written as DNA, the CDR3 is TGTGCCAGCAGGGGTCGCATAACCGGGGAGCTGTTTTTT.

This clone was observed a single time. The chain joins TRBV28 to TRBJ2-3; weak D call: TRBD2 (6 bases). V was shortened by 3 bases and J by 4 bases, with 17 bases between the two germline ends. The CDR3 consists of 16 residues. Germline assignment: CDR1 MDHEN and CDR2 SYDVKM. The CDR3, as DNA: TGTGCCAGCAGTTTTAGGGACTTCGGGCTCCCAGATACGCAGTATTTT. Translating gives CASSFRDFGLPDTQYF.

This sequence joins TRBV19 and TRBJ2-2; D is possibly TRBD2 (6 bases). Trimming removed 3 bases at V and 6 bases at J, with 14 bases between. This CDR3 spans 15 amino acids. Germline V CDR1 and CDR2: LNHDA, SQIVND (reference sequence). The CDR3 protein is CASSMGLADAGELFF. CDR3 nucleotides: TGTGCCAGTAGTATGGGACTCGCGGACGCCGGGGAGCTGTTTTTT.

The chain joins TRBV18 to TRBJ2-7, with D uncertain. CDR1 is KGHSH and CDR2 is LQKENI in the germline V gene. The CDR3 sequence is 20 residues long. V was clipped by 0 bases and J by 5 bases, with 29 bases between them. CDR3: CASSPPYPLKVPSRSNEQYF. CDR3 bases: TGTGCCAGCTCACCACCTTACCCCTTAAAAGTGCCTTCCCGATCGAACGAGCAGTACTTC.

The chain uses TRBV6-2 or TRBV6-3 and TRBJ2-1; 10 bases are shared with TRBD2. CDR3 size: 16 residues. Trimming at V came to 5 bases and at J to 4 bases, leaving 8 bases not matched to a gene. The germline CDR1 and CDR2 sequences are MNHEY and SVGEGT. The CDR3 protein is CASSNPSGSTYNEQFF. The CDR3, as DNA: TGTGCCAGCAGTAACCCTAGCGGGAGTACGTACAATGAGCAGTTCTTC.

The genes are TRBV4-1 and TRBJ1-5, with D unresolved. Germline lookup yields CDR1 MGHRA and CDR2 YSYEKL. CDR3 length equals 15 residues. V dropped 1 base and J dropped 0 bases, with 7 bases sitting between them. CDR3 loop: CASSQVGYSNQPQHF. The CDR3 region has the DNA TGCGCCAGCAGCCAAGTGGGGTATAGCAATCAGCCCCAGCATTTT.

This clone was counted only a few times. The V call is TRBV11-3, the J call TRBJ2-3, with D unresolved. Per germline, CDR1 SGHNT and CDR2 YENEEA. This CDR3 is built from 12 residues. V was cut by 0 bases and J by 6 bases, with 4 bases left in between. CDR3 region: CASSLDRDTQYF. For the CDR3, the DNA is TGTGCCAGCAGCTTAGATAGGGATACGCAGTATTTT.

The chain has TRBV2 and TRBJ1-2; 8 bases are shared with TRBD1. Germline V lookup: CDR1 SNHLY, CDR2 FYNNEI. Unmatched junction bases numbered 7, after V lost 4 bases and J lost 6 bases. The CDR3 runs 14 residues. CDR3 region: CASSARQGRDGYTF. The CDR3 coding sequence is TGTGCCAGCAGTGCCAGACAGGGGAGGGATGGCTACACCTTC. Combining the CDR3 with reference TRBV2 and TRBJ1-2 gives the whole variable domain EPEVTQTPSHQVTQMGQEVILRCVPISNHLYFYWYRQILGQKVEFLVSFYNNEISEKSEIFDDQFSVERPDGSNFTLKIRSTKLEDSAMYFCASSARQGRDGYTFGSGTRLTVV.

V and J are TRBV28 and TRBJ1-2; possible D gene TRBD1, 6 bases. V was shortened by 3 bases and J by 4 bases, with 9 bases between the two germline ends. Germline V gene sequence: CDR1 MDHEN, CDR2 SYDVKM. This CDR3 is 13 amino acids long. For the CDR3, the DNA is TGTGCCAGCAGTTTTCTGACAGGCTATGGCTACACCTTC. Translated, it gives CASSFLTGYGYTF.

V usage is TRBV5-1 and J usage is TRBJ2-1; possibly TRBD1 or TRBD2 for D (5 bases each). The ends were cut back, 5 bases at V and 3 bases at J, with 15 bases in the middle. CDR1 and CDR2 from the germline V gene are SGHRS and YFSETQ. The CDR3 contains 15 residues. The CDR3 protein is CASRGAGSFYNEQFF. In DNA, the CDR3 is TGCGCCAGCAGAGGGGCGGGTTCCTTCTACAATGAGCAGTTCTTC.

The genes are TRBV30 and TRBJ2-1, with a weak D call TRBD2 (5 bases). V was clipped by 8 bases and J by 7 bases, with 18 bases between them. Germline-derived CDR1 and CDR2 are GTSNPN and SVGIG (reference sequence). CDR3 length: 13 residues. The CDR3 loop is CAGDKARGNEQFF. The CDR3 DNA follows: TGTGCCGGCGACAAGGCCCGCGGGAATGAGCAGTTCTTC. Complete variable domain (other parts from reference TRBV30 and TRBJ2-1): SQTIHQWPATLVQPVGSPLSLECTVEGTSNPNLYWYRQAAGRGLQLLFYSVGIGQISSEVPQNLSASRPQDRQFILSSKKLLLSDSGFYLCAGDKARGNEQFFGPGTRLTVL.

The chain has TRBV5-1 and TRBJ1-1; 7 positions agree with TRBD1. The CDR3 loop spans 14 amino acids. With 6 bases clipped from V and 4 bases from J, the junction kept 9 bases outside the gene matches. CDR1 and CDR2 from the germline V gene are SGHRS and YFSETQ. This chain's CDR3 is CASTPGTAATEAFF. The CDR3 DNA follows: TGCGCCAGCACCCCCGGGACAGCGGCCACTGAAGCTTTCTTT.

The V and J genes are TRBV9 and TRBJ1-1; no clear D gene. This CDR3 spans 13 amino acids. The V end was cut by 0 bases, the J end by 1 base, with 4 bases between. Germline-derived CDR1 and CDR2 are SGDLS and YYNGEE. The CDR3, as DNA: TGTGCCAGCAGCGTAGTTCAGAACACTGAAGCTTTCTTT. This sequence encodes CASSVVQNTEAFF. The whole variable domain, remainder taken from reference TRBV9 and TRBJ1-1, is DSGVTQTPKHLITATGQRVTLRCSPRSGDLSVYWYQQSLDQGLQFLIQYYNGEERAKGNILERFSAQQFPDLHSELNLSSLELGDSALYFCASSVVQNTEAFFGQGTRLTVV.

This clone was seen more than once but under ten times. The chain uses TRBV18 and TRBJ2-1; D unclear. The germline CDR1 and CDR2 sequences are KGHSH and LQKENI. This CDR3 is built from 15 residues. The V end was cut by 2 bases, the J end by 1 base, with 9 bases between. This CDR3 reads CASSPLAQSYNEQFF. CDR3 nucleotides: TGTGCCAGCTCACCATTGGCGCAGTCCTACAATGAGCAGTTCTTC.

A remark on this clone: Germline and junction disagree at one end, which may indicate a read error. The chain joins TRBV5-8 to TRBJ1-3; perhaps TRBD1 as D (5 bases). Germline assignment: CDR1 SGHTS and CDR2 YDEGEE. This CDR3 contains 15 residues. The CDR3 coding sequence is TGTGCCAGCACCTTGGCAGGGTACTCTGGAAACACCATATATTTT. Its translation is CASTLAGYSGNTIYF.

This sequence joins TRBV2 and TRBJ2-7; perhaps TRBD1 as D (6 bases). The germline gives CDR1 SNHLY, CDR2 FYNNEI. This CDR3 has 14 amino acids. Trimming stripped 6 bases from V and 4 bases from J, with 16 bases between. The DNA for the CDR3 is TGTGCCAGCAGCCCAGGGGACCTTGGGTACGAGCAGTACTTC. Translated: CASSPGDLGYEQYF.